The present T cell receptor beta chain was sequenced within a study of blood T cell repertoires in COVID-19. Study summary: Donors in the United States, Italy and Spain gave samples during acute or convalescent COVID-19. PBMCs, B-cell-depleted T cells, or T cells provided the cDNA or gDNA that made up the material.

In the original workflow: From reference gene primer amplification, estimates of nucleated cell counts were derived. Some clones are missing from TCRdb's copy, which holds only in-frame ones; the method was immunoSEQ multiplex PCR. That table furnishes V, J and clone size, whereas the DNA furnished D and trimming. Of 650,000 to 800,000 clones in the sample, about 87% were seen once. Trimming removed 4 bases from V and 1 base from J, with 14 bases in between. Germline CDR1 and CDR2: LGHDT and YNNKEL (reference sequence). The CDR3 extends over 17 amino acids. The chain links TRBV3-1 (or the pseudogene TRBV3-2) to TRBJ2-6, with a tentative D call TRBD1 (6 bases). This TCR came from a woman aged 18-29 years with acute or convalescent COVID-19. Sequencing input: peripheral blood. CDR3 sequence: CASSPGQPQSGANVLTF. The DNA for the CDR3 is TGTGCCAGCAGCCCCGGACAGCCCCAATCTGGGGCCAACGTCCTGACTTTC.